This TCR beta chain came from a study of T cell responses to AZD1222 COVID-19 vaccine. About the study: Researchers grouped second doses given at about 4 or about 12 weeks into one pool. Study-wide results and caveats: Vaccine-associated CD4 TCRs ranged over spike, dominating at 160-218 and 743-854. Vaccination with two AZD1222 doses was followed by a rise in Spike-specific TCR breadth and depth.

Profiling relied on immunoSEQ multiplex PCR, and the TCRdb table lists in-frame clones only, not all of them. This table holds about 56,000 clones, approximately 85% found once. About this clone: No antigen is known for it.

Sample: peripheral blood, taken on day 0 of AZD1222 vaccination. The TCR comes from an adult in good health.

The DNA for the CDR3 is TGTGCCAGCAGTTCAACGGCCGGGACAGGCTTTTCACCCCTCCACTTT. Amino acids: CASSSTAGTGFSPLHF. V gene TRBV28 combines with J gene TRBJ1-6; 8 nucleotides agree with TRBD1. CDR3 size: 16 residues. Trimming took 4 bases from V and 9 from J; bases not matched to a gene: 11. Germline V lookup: CDR1 MDHEN, CDR2 SYDVKM.